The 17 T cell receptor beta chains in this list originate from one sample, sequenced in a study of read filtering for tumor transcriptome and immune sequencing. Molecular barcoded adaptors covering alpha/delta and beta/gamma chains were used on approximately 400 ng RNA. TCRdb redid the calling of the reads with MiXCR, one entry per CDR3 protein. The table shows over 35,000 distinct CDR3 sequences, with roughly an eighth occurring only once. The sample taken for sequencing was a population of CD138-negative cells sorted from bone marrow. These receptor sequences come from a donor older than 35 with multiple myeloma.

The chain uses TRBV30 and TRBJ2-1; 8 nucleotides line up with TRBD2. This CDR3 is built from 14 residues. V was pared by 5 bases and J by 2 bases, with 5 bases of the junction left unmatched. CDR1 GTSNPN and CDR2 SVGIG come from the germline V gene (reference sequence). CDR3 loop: CAWSTSGPYNEQFF. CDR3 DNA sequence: TGTGCCTGGTCTACTAGCGGCCCCTACAATGAGCAGTTCTTC.

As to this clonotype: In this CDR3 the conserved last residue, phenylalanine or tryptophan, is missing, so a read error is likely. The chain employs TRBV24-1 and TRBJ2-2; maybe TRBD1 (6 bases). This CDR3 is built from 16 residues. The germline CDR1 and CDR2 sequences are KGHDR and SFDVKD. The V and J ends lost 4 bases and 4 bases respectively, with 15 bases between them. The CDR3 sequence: CATSEQGERRTGELFS. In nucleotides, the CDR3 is TGTGCCACCAGTGAACAGGGTGAAAGGCGCACCGGGGAGCTGTTTTCT.

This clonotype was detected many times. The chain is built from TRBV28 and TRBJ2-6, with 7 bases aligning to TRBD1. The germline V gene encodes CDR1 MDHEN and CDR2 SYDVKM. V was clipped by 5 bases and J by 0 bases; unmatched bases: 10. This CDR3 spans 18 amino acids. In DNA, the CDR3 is TGTGCCAGCAGTGAAAGACAGGGTGGGCTCTCTGGGGCCAACGTCCTGACTTTC. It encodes CASSERQGGLSGANVLTF.

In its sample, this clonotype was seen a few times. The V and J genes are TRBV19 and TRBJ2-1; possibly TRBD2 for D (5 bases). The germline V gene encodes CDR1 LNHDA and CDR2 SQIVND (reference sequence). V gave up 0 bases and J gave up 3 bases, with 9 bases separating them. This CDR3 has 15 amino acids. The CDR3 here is CASSIEGRLYNEQFF. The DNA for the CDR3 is TGTGCCAGTAGTATAGAAGGGAGACTCTACAATGAGCAGTTCTTC.

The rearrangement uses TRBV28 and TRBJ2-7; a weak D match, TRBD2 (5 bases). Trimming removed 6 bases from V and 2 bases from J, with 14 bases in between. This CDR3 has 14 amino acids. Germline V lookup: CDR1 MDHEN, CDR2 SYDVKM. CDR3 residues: CASSLGNGAYEQYF. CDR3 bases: TGTGCCAGCAGCCTCGGGAACGGAGCCTACGAGCAGTACTTC. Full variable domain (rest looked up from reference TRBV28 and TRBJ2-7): DVKVTQSSRYLVKRTGEKVFLECVQDMDHENMFWYRQDPGLGLRLIYFSYDVKMKEKGDIPEGYSVSREKKERFSLILESASTNQTSMYLCASSLGNGAYEQYFGPGTRLTVT.

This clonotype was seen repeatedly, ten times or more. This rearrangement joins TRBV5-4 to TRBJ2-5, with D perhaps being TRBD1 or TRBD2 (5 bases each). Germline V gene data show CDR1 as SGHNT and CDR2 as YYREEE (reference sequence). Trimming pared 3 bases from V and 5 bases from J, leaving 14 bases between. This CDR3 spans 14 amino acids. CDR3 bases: TGTGCCAGCAGCTGGGACCTAGCAGGGGAGACCCAGTACTTC. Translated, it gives CASSWDLAGETQYF.

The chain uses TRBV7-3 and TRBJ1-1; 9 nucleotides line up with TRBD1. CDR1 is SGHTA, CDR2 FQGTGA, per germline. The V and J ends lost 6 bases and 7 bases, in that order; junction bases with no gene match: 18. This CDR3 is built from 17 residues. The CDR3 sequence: CASRDKGGQGSNGEAFF. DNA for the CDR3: TGTGCCAGCAGGGATAAAGGGGGACAGGGCTCGAACGGTGAAGCTTTCTTT.

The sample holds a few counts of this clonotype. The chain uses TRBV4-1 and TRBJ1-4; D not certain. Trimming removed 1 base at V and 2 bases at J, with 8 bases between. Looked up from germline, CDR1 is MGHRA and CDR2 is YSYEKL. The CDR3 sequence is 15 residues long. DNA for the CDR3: TGCGCCAGCAGCCAAGTTCTGGGTACTAATGAAAAACTGTTTTTT. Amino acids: CASSQVLGTNEKLFF.

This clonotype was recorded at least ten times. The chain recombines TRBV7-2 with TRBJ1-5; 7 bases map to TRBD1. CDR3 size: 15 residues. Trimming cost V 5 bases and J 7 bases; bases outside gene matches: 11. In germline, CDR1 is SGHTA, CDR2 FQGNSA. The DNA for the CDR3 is TGTGCCAGCAGCCCGAGGGACAGCTCTGGGCAGCCCCAGCATTTT. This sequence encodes CASSPRDSSGQPQHF.

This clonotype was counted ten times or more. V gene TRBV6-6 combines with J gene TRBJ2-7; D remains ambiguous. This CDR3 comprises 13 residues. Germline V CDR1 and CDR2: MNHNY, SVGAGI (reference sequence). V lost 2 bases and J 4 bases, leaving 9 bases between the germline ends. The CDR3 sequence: CASSYKELYEQYF. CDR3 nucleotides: TGTGCCAGCAGTTACAAGGAATTATACGAGCAGTACTTC.

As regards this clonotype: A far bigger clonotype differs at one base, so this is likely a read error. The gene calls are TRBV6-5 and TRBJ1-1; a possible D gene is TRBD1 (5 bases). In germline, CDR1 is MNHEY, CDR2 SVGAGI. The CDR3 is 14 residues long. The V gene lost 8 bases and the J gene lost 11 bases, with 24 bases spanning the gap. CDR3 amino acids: CASGSTVGLGVAFF. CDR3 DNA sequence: TGTGCCAGCGGTTCCACGGTAGGATTGGGGGTTGCTTTCTTT.

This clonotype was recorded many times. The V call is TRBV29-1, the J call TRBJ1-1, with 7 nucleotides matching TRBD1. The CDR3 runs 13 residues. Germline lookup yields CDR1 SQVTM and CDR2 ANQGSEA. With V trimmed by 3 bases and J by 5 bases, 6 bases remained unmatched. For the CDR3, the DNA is TGCAGCGTTGATACAGGGGTTGGAACTGAAGCTTTCTTT. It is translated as CSVDTGVGTEAFF.

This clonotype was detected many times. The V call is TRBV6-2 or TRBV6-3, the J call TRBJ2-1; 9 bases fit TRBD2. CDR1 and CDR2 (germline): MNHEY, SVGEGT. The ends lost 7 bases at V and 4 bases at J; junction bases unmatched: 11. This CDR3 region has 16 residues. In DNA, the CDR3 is TGTGCCAGCAACGGCGGGGCTAGCGGGGATTACAATGAGCAGTTCTTC. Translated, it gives CASNGGASGDYNEQFF.

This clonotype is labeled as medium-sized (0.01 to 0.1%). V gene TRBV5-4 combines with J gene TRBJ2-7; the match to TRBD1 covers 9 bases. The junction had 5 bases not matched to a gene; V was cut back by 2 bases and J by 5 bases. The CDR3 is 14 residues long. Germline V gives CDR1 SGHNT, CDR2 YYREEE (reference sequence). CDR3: CASSLRDRADEQYF. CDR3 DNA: TGTGCCAGCAGCTTAAGGGACAGGGCGGACGAGCAGTACTTC.

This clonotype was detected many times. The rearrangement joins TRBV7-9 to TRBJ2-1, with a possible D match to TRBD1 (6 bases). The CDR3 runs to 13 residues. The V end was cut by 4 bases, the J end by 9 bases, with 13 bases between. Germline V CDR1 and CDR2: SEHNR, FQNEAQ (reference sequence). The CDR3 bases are TGTGCCAGCAGCTCAACACAGGGAGTTGAGCAGTTCTTC. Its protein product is CASSSTQGVEQFF.

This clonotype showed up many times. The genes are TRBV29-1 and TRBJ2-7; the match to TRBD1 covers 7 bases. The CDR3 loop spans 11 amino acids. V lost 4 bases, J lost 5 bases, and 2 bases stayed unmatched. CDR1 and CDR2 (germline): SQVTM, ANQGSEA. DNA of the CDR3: TGCAGCGTTGCCGACAGGGACGAGCAGTACTTC. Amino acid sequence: CSVADRDEQYF.

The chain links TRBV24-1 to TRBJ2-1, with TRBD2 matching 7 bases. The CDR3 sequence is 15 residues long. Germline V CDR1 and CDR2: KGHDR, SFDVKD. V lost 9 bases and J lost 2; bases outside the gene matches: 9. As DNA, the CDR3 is TGTGCCACCTGTGGCATTACTAGCGCCTACAATGAGCAGTTCTTC. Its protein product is CATCGITSAYNEQFF.